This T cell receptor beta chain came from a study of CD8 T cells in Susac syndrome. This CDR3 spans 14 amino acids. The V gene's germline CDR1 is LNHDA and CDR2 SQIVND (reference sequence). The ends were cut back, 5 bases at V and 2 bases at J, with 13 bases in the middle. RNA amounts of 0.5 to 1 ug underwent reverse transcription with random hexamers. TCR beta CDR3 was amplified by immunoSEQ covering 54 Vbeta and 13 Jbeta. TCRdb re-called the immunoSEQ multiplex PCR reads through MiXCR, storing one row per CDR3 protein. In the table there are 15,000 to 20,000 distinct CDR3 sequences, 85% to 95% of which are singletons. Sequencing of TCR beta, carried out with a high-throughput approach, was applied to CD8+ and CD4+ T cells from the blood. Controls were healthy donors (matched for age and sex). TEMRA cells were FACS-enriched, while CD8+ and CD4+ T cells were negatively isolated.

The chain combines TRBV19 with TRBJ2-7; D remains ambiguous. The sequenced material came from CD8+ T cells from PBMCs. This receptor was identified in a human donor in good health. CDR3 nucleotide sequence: TGTGCCAGTAGTCCCGACCAATCAACCTACGAGCAGTACTTC. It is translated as CASSPDQSTYEQYF. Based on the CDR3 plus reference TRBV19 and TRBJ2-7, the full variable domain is DGGITQSPKYLFRKEGQNVTLSCEQNLNHDAMYWYRQDPGQGLRLIYYSQIVNDFQKGDIAEGYSVSREKKESFPLTVTSAQKNPTAFYLCASSPDQSTYEQYFGPGTRLTVT.